Sequencing of this TCR beta chain was carried out in a study of patients and donors after allogeneic stem cell transplantation. MiXCR, applied by TCRdb to the RT-PCR reads, yields one record per CDR3 protein. Of 920,000 or so distinct CDR3 sequences in the sample, approximately 19% were seen once. This clonotype was detected once. This TCR came from a human donor who was either an allogeneic HSCT recipient or a stem cell or donor lymphocyte infusion donor (not recorded which). It is not recorded whose cells these are; they may come from a transplant donor. The sequenced sample consisted of blood, either unsorted or a sorted T cell fraction (not recorded which).

Here the CDR3 reads CATSDPGVAGTDTQYF. The CDR3 nucleotides read TGTGCCACCAGTGACCCGGGAGTAGCGGGCACAGATACGCAGTATTTT. The chain recombines TRBV24-1 with TRBJ2-3; possibly TRBD2 for D (6 bases). CDR1 and CDR2 (germline): KGHDR, SFDVKD. The CDR3 sequence is 16 residues long. Trimming removed 4 bases from V and 1 base from J, with 14 bases in between.